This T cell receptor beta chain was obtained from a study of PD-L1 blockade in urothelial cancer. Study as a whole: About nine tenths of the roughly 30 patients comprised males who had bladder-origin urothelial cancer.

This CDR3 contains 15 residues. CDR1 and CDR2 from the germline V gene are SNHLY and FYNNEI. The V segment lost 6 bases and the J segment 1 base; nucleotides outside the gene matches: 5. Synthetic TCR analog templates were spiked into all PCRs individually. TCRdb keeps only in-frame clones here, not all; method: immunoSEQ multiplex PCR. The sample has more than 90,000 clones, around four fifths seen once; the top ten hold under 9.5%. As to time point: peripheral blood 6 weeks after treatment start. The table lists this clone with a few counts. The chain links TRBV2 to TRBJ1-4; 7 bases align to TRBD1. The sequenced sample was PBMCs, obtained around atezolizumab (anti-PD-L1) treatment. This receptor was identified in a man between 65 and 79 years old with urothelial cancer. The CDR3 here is CASSARQGTNEKLFF. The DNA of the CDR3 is TGTGCCAGCAGCGCGCGACAGGGAACTAATGAAAAACTGTTTTTT. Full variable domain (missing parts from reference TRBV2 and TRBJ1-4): EPEVTQTPSHQVTQMGQEVILRCVPISNHLYFYWYRQILGQKVEFLVSFYNNEISEKSEIFDDQFSVERPDGSNFTLKIRSTKLEDSAMYFCASSARQGTNEKLFFGSGTQLSVL.